These 18 T cell receptor beta chains share one sample of origin, sequenced in a study of sequential checkpoint blockade in melanoma. TCRdb's copy holds only in-frame clones and misses some; the assay was immunoSEQ multiplex PCR. Of approximately 15,000 clones detected, approximately 70% appear once; the ten largest clones hold over 9.5%. The treatment was: randomized to nivolumab then ipilimumab (arm A) or the reverse (arm B). The specimen was CD8+ T cells sorted from blood (inferred from file names), collected from a patient given nivolumab and ipilimumab in sequence. The receptors come from a human donor with melanoma.

The CDR3, as DNA: TGTGCCAGCAGCTTAGCTGGACTAGGTGTTGAGCAGTTCTTC. It is translated as CASSLAGLGVEQFF. This rearrangement joins TRBV11-3 to TRBJ2-1; 7 bases match TRBD2. The CDR3 length is 14 residues. Germline lookup yields CDR1 SGHNT and CDR2 YENEEA. V shed 1 base, J shed 9 bases, and the junction held 6 bases outside the gene matches.

The V call is TRBV30, the J call TRBJ1-1; D might be TRBD1 (6 bases). The CDR3 contains 14 residues. Germline loops: CDR1 GTSNPN, CDR2 SVGIG (reference sequence). Trimming pared 0 bases from V and 6 bases from J, leaving 14 bases between. The CDR3 DNA is TGTGCCTGGAGTGTACCTCAGGGGCGAGCTGAAGCTTTCTTT. Its protein is CAWSVPQGRAEAFF.

As concerns this clone: At one of its ends the junction is not consistent with the germline gene, which may arise from a read error. The CDR3 protein is CASSEGGGAYEQYF. CDR3 in DNA: TGTGCCAGCAGCGAAGGCGGGGGTGCCTACGAGCAGTACTTC. The gene calls are TRBV6-1 and TRBJ2-7, with TRBD2 identical over 7 bases. The germline CDR1 and CDR2 sequences are MNHNS and SASEGT. The CDR3 length is 14 residues.

The chain employs TRBV7-3 and TRBJ2-1, with 11 bases that match TRBD2. The V and J ends lost 7 bases and 8 bases, in that order; junction bases with no gene match: 7. Per germline, CDR1 SGHTA and CDR2 FQGTGA. CDR3 size: 14 residues. CDR3 amino acids: CASTIAGGHDEQFF. The CDR3 DNA sequence: TGTGCCAGCACCATAGCGGGAGGGCACGATGAGCAGTTCTTC.

This chain joins TRBV6-4 and TRBJ2-3; weak D call: TRBD2 (6 bases). V was cut by 2 bases and J by 1 base, with 10 bases left in between. CDR3 length: 15 residues. From germline, CDR1 is MRHNA and CDR2 SNTAGT. The CDR3 sequence: CASSDRDSRTDTQYF. The CDR3 DNA follows: TGTGCCAGCAGTGACCGGGACTCACGCACAGATACGCAGTATTTT.

The V and J genes are TRBV21-1 and TRBJ1-2; the table's D call of TRBD1 was not tested on the DNA. TRBV21-1 is marked as a pseudogene. The CDR3 has 17 residues. CDR3 DNA sequence: TGTGCCAGCAGCAAGAGGGAGACAGGGCGGTTAAACTATGGCTACACCTTC. This encodes CASSKRETGRLNYGYTF.

The gene calls are TRBV5-4 and TRBJ1-1, with 9 bases aligning to TRBD1. CDR3 length: 14 amino acids. The V and J ends lost 2 bases and 4 bases, in that order; junction bases with no gene match: 3. The germline gives CDR1 SGHNT, CDR2 YYREEE (reference sequence). In nucleotides, the CDR3 is TGTGCCAGCAGCTTAACAGGGGGCTCCACTGAAGCTTTCTTT. Translation: CASSLTGGSTEAFF.

The rearrangement links TRBV6-5 to TRBJ2-1; D is ambiguous. The CDR3 contains 14 residues. CDR1 and CDR2 (germline): MNHEY, SVGAGI. Trimming cost V 3 bases and J 6 bases, with 12 bases left between them. The CDR3 protein is CASSYRSSVNEQFF. The DNA for the CDR3 is TGTGCCAGCAGTTATCGGTCCTCGGTCAATGAGCAGTTCTTC.

The chain couples TRBV9 to TRBJ2-5; a possible D gene is TRBD2 (6 bases). V was clipped by 0 bases and J by 4 bases, with 13 bases between them. Germline V gives CDR1 SGDLS, CDR2 YYNGEE. This CDR3 contains 15 residues. CDR3 region: CASSVGPSAIETQYF. CDR3 in DNA: TGTGCCAGCAGCGTAGGCCCTAGCGCTATAGAGACCCAGTACTTC.

The chain has TRBV14 and TRBJ1-1; D perhaps matches TRBD1 (6 bases). The length of the CDR3 is 13 residues. CDR1 and CDR2 from the germline V gene are SGHDN and FVKESK. V lost 5 bases to trimming and J lost 8 bases, with 15 bases between them. The DNA for the CDR3 is TGTGCCAGCAGCAATACAGGGCGTGGGGAAGCTTTCTTT. The encoded protein is CASSNTGRGEAFF.

The chain is built from TRBV27 and TRBJ1-2; no definite D call. This CDR3 comprises 11 residues. V gave up 5 bases and J gave up 6 bases, with 7 bases separating them. In germline, CDR1 is MNHEY, CDR2 SMNVEV (reference sequence). CDR3 nucleotide sequence: TGTGCCAGCAGTCGAGGCGATGGCTACACCTTC. This sequence encodes CASSRGDGYTF.

The chain has TRBV6-6 and TRBJ2-7, with 7 bases aligning to TRBD1. V shed 8 bases, J shed 3 bases, and the junction held 7 bases outside the gene matches. Germline-derived CDR1 and CDR2 are MNHNY and SVGAGI (reference sequence). CDR3 length: 13 residues. The CDR3 coding sequence is TGTGCCAGCCGGGACAGAGAATTCTACGAGCAGTACTTC. This codes for CASRDREFYEQYF.

J is TRBJ2-7 and V is TRBV9; the match to TRBD2 covers 8 bases. After removal of 0 bases from V and 3 bases from J, the junction contained 5 bases not matched to a gene. Germline CDR1 and CDR2: SGDLS and YYNGEE. The CDR3 spans 15 residues. The CDR3 is CASSVEGSGIYEQYF. The CDR3 bases are TGTGCCAGCAGCGTAGAAGGTAGCGGGATCTACGAGCAGTACTTC.

By sample share, this clone is medium-sized. The rearrangement joins TRBV7-6 to TRBJ2-7; 9 bases line up with TRBD2. Germline lookup yields CDR1 SGHVS and CDR2 FNYEAQ. V lost 5 bases and J lost 3; bases outside the gene matches: 5. The CDR3 spans 14 residues. The DNA of the CDR3 is TGTGCCAGCAGCCCTGGGACTAGCTACTACGAGCAGTACTTC. Translation: CASSPGTSYYEQYF.

This clone was observed a handful of times. The CDR3 DNA is TGTGCCAGCAGCGACAGCTCTGGGGCCAACGTCCTGACTTTC. Encoded protein: CASSDSSGANVLTF. The gene calls are TRBV28 and TRBJ2-6, with a tentative D call TRBD1 (5 bases). V was pared by 6 bases and J by 0 bases, with 6 bases between. The CDR3 runs to 14 residues. The germline V gene encodes CDR1 MDHEN and CDR2 SYDVKM.

The V and J genes are TRBV19 and TRBJ2-3; TRBD2 aligns across 8 bases. V shed 10 bases and J 2 bases; nucleotides not matched to a gene: 5. The germline V gene encodes CDR1 LNHDA and CDR2 SQIVND (reference sequence). The CDR3 consists of 13 residues. The CDR3 spells CATRGGSTDTQYF. The CDR3 DNA reads as TGTGCCACCCGGGGGGGATCCACAGATACGCAGTATTTT.

This clone is labeled medium-sized. The chain employs TRBV4-3 and TRBJ1-2; 7 nucleotides line up with TRBD1. Germline V gene sequence: CDR1 LGHNA, CDR2 YSLEER. The CDR3 runs 16 residues. Germline trimming cut 0 bases from V and 8 bases from J; bases unmatched to any gene: 12. CDR3 bases: TGCGCCAGCAGCCAAGATTCGAGACAGGGTGTATACGGCTACACCTTC. It encodes CASSQDSRQGVYGYTF.

The chain links TRBV4-3 to TRBJ2-5, with 8 bases lining up with TRBD2. Germline lookup yields CDR1 LGHNA and CDR2 YSLEER. Trimming cost V 0 bases and J 9 bases; bases outside gene matches: 9. CDR3 size: 15 residues. The CDR3 DNA reads as TGCGCCAGCAGCCAAGACGGCGGGGGGCCTGGGGCCCAGTACTTC. Its translation: CASSQDGGGPGAQYF.